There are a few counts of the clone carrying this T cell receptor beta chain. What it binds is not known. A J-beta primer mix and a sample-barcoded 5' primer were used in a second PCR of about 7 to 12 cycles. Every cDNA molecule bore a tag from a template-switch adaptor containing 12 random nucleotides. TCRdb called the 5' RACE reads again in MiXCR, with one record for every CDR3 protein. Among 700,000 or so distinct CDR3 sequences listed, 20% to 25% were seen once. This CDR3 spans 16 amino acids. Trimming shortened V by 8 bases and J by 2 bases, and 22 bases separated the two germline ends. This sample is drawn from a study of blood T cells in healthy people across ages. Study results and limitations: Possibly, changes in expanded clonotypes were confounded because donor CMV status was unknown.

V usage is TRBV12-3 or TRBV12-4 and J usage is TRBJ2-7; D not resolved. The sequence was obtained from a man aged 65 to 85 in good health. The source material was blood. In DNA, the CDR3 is TGTGCCAGCGTAACCGAGCGCGGTGGACGACCCTACGAGCAGTACTTC. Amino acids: CASVTERGGRPYEQYF.